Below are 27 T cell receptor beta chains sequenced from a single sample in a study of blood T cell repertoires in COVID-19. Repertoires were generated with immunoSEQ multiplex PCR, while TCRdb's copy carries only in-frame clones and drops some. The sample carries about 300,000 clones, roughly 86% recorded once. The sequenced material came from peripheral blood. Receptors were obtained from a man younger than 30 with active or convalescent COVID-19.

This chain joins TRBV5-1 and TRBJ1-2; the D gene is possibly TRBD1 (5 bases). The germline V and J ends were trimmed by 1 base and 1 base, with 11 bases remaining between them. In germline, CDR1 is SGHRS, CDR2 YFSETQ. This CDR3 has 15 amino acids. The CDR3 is CASSLTAGHNYGYTF. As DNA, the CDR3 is TGCGCCAGCAGCTTGACCGCAGGGCATAACTATGGCTACACCTTC.

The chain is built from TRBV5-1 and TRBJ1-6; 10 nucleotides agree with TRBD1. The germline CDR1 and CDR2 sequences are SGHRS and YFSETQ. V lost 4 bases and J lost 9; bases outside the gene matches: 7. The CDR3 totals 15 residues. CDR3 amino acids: CASSNYRDRGSPLHF. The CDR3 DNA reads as TGCGCCAGCAGCAACTACCGGGACAGGGGTTCACCCCTCCACTTT.

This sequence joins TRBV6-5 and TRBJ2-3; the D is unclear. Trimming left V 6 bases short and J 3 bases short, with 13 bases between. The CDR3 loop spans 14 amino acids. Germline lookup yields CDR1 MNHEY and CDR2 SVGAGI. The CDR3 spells CASRARLGTDTQYF. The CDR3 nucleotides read TGTGCCAGCAGAGCACGCCTAGGTACAGATACGCAGTATTTT.

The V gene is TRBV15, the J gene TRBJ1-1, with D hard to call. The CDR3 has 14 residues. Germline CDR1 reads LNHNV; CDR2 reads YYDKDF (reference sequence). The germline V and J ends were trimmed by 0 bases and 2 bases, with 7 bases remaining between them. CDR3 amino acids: CATSRDGRNTEAFF. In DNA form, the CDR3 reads TGTGCCACCAGCAGAGACGGGAGAAACACTGAAGCTTTCTTT.

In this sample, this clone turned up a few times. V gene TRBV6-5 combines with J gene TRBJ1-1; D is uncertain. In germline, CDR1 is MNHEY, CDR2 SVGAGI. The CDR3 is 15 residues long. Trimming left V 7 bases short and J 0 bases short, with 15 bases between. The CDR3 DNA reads TGTGCCAGCACCCCGTATGTCGGTATGAACACTGAAGCTTTCTTT. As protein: CASTPYVGMNTEAFF.

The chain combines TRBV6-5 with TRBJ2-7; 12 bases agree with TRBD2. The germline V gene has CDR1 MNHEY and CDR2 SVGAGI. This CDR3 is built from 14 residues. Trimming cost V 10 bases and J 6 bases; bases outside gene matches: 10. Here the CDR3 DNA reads TGTGCCACGGGAGAGGCGGGACTAGCGGGCGAGCAGTACTTC. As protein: CATGEAGLAGEQYF.

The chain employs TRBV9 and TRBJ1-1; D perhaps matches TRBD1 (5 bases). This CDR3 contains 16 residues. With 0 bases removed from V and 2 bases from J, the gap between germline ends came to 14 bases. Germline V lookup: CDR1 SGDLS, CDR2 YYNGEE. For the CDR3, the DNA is TGTGCCAGCAGCGTAGGAGGGAGCGGGGCAAACACTGAAGCTTTCTTT. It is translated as CASSVGGSGANTEAFF. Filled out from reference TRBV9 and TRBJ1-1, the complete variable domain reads DSGVTQTPKHLITATGQRVTLRCSPRSGDLSVYWYQQSLDQGLQFLIQYYNGEERAKGNILERFSAQQFPDLHSELNLSSLELGDSALYFCASSVGGSGANTEAFFGQGTRLTVV.

CDR3 region: CASDDSRTGPSDTQYF. Here the CDR3 DNA reads TGTGCCAGCGACGATTCCAGGACAGGTCCATCAGATACGCAGTATTTT. J is TRBJ2-3 and V is TRBV2, with TRBD1 matching 7 bases. CDR1 and CDR2 (germline): SNHLY, FYNNEI. This CDR3 contains 16 residues. With 8 bases clipped from V and 4 bases from J, the junction kept 15 bases outside the gene matches.

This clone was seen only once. The chain's CDR3 is CASSYSGGAPYEQYF. Here the CDR3 DNA reads TGTGCCAGCAGTTACTCGGGGGGGGCCCCCTACGAGCAGTACTTC. V is TRBV6-6 and J is TRBJ2-7; D might be TRBD2 (7 bases). V was cut by 0 bases and J by 2 bases, with 11 bases left in between. Germline V gene data show CDR1 as MNHNY and CDR2 as SVGAGI (reference sequence). The CDR3 has 15 amino acids.

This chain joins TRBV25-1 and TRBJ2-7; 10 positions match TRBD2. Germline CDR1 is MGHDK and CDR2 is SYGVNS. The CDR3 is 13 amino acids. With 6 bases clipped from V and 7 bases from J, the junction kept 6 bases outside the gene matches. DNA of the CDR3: TGTGCCAGCAGGGACGGACTAGCGGAAGAGCAGTACTTC. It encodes CASRDGLAEEQYF.

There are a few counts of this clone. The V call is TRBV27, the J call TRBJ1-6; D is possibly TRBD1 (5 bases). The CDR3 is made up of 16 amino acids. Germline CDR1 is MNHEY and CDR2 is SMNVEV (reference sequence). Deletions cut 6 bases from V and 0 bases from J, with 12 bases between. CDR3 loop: CASSQRQFSYNSPLHF. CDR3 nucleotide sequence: TGTGCCAGCAGCCAACGACAGTTCTCCTATAATTCACCCCTCCACTTT.

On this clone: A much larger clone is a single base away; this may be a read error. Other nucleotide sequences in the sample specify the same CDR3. In DNA, the CDR3 is TGCGCCAGCAGTTTAGGCGGGACAGGGGGCGAGGGCTACACCTTC. This sequence encodes CASSLGGTGGEGYTF. This sequence joins TRBV5-1 and TRBJ1-2, with 12 positions matching TRBD1. The CDR3 has 15 residues. Germline V gene data show CDR1 as SGHRS and CDR2 as YFSETQ. J lost 8 bases, V lost 5 bases, and 10 bases had no gene match.

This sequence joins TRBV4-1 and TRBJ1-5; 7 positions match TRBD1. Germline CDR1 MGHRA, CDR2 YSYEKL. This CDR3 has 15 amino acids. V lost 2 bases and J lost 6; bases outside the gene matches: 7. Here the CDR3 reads CASSQRQGEAQPQHF. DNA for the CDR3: TGCGCCAGCAGCCAAAGACAGGGAGAGGCTCAGCCCCAGCATTTT.

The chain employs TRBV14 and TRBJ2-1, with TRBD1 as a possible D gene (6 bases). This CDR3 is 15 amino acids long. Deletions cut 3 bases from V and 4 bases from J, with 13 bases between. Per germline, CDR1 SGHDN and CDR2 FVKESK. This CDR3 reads CASSQGARSYNEQFF. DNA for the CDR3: TGTGCCAGCAGCCAGGGGGCACGATCATACAATGAGCAGTTCTTC.

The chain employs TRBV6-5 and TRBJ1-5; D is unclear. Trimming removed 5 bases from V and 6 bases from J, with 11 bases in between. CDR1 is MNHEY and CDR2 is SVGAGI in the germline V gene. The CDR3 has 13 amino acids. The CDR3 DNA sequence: TGTGCCAGCAGTCAATCTAATAGTCAGCCCCAGCATTTT. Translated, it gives CASSQSNSQPQHF.

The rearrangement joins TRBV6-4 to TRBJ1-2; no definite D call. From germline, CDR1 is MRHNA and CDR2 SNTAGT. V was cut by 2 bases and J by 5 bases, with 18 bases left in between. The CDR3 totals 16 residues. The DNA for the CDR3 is TGTGCCAGCAGTGACAGGCCAGGCACCCACAGTTATGGCTACACCTTC. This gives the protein CASSDRPGTHSYGYTF.

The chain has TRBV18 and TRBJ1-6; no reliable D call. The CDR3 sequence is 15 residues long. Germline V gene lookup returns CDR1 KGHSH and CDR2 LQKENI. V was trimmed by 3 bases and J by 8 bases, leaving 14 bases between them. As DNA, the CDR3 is TGTGCCAGCTCACCCAGTCGGGGTGTGGATTCACCCCTCCACTTT. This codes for CASSPSRGVDSPLHF.

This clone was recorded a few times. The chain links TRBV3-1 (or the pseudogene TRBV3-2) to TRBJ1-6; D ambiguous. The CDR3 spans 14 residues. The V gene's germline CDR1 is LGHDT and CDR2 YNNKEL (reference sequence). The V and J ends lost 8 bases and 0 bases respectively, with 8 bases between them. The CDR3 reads CASEEGSYNSPLHF. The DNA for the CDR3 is TGTGCCAGCGAGGAGGGCTCCTATAATTCACCCCTCCACTTT.

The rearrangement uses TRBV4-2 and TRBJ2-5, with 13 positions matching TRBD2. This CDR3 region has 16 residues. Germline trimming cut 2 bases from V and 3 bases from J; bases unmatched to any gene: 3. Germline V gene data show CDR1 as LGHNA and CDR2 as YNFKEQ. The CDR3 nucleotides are TGTGCCAGCAGCCAACGGACTAGCGGGGGAGAAGAGACCCAGTACTTC. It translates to CASSQRTSGGEETQYF.

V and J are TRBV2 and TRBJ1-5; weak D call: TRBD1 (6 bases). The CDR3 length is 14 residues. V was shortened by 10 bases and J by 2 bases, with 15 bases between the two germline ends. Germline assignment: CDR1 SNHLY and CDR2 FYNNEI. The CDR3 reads CATSYEGGNQPQHF. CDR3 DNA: TGTGCCACCTCATACGAGGGGGGCAATCAGCCCCAGCATTTT. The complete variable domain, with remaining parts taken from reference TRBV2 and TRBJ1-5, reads EPEVTQTPSHQVTQMGQEVILRCVPISNHLYFYWYRQILGQKVEFLVSFYNNEISEKSEIFDDQFSVERPDGSNFTLKIRSTKLEDSAMYFCATSYEGGNQPQHFGDGTRLSIL.

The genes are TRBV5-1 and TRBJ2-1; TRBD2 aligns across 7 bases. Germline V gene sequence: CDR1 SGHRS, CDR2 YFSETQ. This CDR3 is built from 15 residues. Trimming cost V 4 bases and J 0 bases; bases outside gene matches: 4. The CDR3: CASSPAGSSYNEQFF. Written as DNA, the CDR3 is TGCGCCAGCAGCCCAGCGGGGAGCTCCTACAATGAGCAGTTCTTC. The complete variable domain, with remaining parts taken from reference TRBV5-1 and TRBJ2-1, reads KAGVTQTPRYLIKTRGQQVTLSCSPISGHRSVSWYQQTPGQGLQFLFEYFSETQRNKGNFPGRFSGRQFSNSRSEMNVSTLELGDSALYLCASSPAGSSYNEQFFGPGTRLTVL.

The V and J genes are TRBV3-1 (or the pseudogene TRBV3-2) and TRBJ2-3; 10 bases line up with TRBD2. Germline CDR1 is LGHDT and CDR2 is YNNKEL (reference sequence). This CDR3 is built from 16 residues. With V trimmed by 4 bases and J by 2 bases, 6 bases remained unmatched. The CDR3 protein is CASSPRLAGVTDTQYF. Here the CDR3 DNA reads TGTGCCAGCAGCCCCCGGCTAGCGGGGGTCACAGATACGCAGTATTTT.

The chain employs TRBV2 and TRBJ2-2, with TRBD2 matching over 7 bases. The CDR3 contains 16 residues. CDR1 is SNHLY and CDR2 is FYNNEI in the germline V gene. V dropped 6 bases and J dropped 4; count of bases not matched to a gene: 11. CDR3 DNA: TGTGCCAGCAGCAAGAACGGGGGGAGTGGCACCGGGGAGCTGTTTTTT. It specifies CASSKNGGSGTGELFF.

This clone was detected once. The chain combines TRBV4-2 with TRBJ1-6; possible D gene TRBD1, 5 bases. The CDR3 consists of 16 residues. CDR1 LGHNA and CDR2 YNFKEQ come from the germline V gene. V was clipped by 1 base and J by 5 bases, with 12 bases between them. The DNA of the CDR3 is TGTGCCAGCAGCCAAGGTGTTGGAGGGGATAATTCACCCCTCCACTTT. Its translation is CASSQGVGGDNSPLHF.

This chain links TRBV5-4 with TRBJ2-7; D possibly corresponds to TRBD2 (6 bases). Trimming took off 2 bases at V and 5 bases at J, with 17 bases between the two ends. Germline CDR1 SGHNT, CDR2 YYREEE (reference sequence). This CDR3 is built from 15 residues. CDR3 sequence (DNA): TGTGCCAGCAGCTTTACCTTGGAGGGTTACCACGAGCAGTACTTC. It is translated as CASSFTLEGYHEQYF.

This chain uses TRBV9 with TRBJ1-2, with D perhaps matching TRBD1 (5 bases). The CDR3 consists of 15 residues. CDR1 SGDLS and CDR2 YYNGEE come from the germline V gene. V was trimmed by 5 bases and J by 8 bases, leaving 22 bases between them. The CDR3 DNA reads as TGTGCCAGCAGGGGAGGGGAAGTCGGTAGTTACGGCTACACCTTC. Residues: CASRGGEVGSYGYTF.

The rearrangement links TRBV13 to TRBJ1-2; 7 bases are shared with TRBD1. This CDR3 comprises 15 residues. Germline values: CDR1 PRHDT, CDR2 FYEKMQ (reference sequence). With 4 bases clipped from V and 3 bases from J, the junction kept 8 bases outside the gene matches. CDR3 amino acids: CASSSEDREDYGYTF. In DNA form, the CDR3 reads TGTGCCAGCAGCTCAGAAGACAGGGAGGACTATGGCTACACCTTC.